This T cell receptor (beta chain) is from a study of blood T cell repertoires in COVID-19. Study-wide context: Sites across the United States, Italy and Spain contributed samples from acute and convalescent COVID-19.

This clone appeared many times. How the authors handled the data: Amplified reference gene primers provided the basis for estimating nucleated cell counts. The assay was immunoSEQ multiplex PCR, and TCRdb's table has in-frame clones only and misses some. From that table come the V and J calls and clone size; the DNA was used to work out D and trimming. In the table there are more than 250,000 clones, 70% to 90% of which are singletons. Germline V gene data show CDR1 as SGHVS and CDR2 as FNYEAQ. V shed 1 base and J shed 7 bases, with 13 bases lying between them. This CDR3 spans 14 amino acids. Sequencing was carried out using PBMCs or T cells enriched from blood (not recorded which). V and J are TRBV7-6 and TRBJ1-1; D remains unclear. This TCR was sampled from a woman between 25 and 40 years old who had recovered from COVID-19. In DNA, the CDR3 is TGTGCCAGCAGCTTAGGACACCGCGGGAATGAAGCTTTCTTT. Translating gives CASSLGHRGNEAFF. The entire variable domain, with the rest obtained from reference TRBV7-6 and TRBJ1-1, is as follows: GAGVSQSPRYKVTKRGQDVALRCDPISGHVSLYWYRQALGQGPEFLTYFNYEAQQDKSGLPNDRFSAERPEGSISTLTIQRTEQRDSAMYRCASSLGHRGNEAFFGQGTRLTVV.